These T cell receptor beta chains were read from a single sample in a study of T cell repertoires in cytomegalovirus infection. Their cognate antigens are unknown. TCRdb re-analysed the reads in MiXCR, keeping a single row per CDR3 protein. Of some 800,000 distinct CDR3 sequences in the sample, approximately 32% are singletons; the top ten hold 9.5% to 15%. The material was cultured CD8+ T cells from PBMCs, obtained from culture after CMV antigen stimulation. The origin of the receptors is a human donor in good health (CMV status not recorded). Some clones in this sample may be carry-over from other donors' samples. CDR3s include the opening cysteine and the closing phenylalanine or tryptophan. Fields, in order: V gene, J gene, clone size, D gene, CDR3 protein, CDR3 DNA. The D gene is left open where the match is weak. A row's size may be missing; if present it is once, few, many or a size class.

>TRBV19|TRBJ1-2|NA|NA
CASTHRQRYGYTF
TGTGCCAGTACCCATAGACAGCGCTATGGCTACACCTTC
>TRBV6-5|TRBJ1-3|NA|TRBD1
CASSLQAGQEPFLSGNTIYF
TGTGCCAGCAGTTTACAAGCGGGACAGGAGCCCTTCCTCTCTGGAAACACCATATATTTT
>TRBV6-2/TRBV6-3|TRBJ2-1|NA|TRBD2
CASSHTSLAGGDNEQFF
TGTGCCAGCAGTCATACCTCTCTAGCGGGGGGCGATAATGAGCAGTTCTTC
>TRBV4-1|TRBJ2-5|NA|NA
CASSQEFAGWSETQYF
TGCGCCAGCAGCCAAGAATTTGCAGGGTGGTCGGAGACCCAGTACTTC
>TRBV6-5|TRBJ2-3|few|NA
CASSYSIDPLGADTQYF
TGTGCCAGCAGTTACTCGATTGACCCCCTTGGCGCAGATACGCAGTATTTT
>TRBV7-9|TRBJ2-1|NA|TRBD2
CASPLSGGPNNEQFF
TGTGCCAGCCCACTTAGCGGGGGGCCTAACAATGAGCAGTTCTTC
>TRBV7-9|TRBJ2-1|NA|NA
CASGRGEQFF
TGTGCCAGCGGCCGTGGTGAGCAGTTCTTC
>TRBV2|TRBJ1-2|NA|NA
CATKQGRGYTF
TGTGCCACCAAGCAGGGGCGAGGCTACACCTTC
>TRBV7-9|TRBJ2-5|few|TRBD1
CASSLRGQGIHQETQYF
TGTGCCAGCAGCTTACGGGGACAGGGGATCCACCAAGAGACCCAGTACTTC
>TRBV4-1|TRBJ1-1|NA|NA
CASSQYSLGGENTEAFF
TGCGCCAGCAGCCAGTACAGCCTAGGGGGTGAGAACACTGAAGCTTTCTTT
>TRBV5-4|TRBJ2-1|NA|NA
CASSLIGDNNEQFF
TGTGCCAGCAGCTTGATAGGAGATAACAATGAGCAGTTCTTC
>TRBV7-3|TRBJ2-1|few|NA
CASLRVAYNEQFF
TGTGCCAGTTTGAGGGTGGCCTACAATGAGCAGTTCTTC
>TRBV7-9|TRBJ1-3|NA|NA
CASALGGGGNTIYF
TGTGCCAGCGCCTTGGGGGGTGGAGGAAACACCATATATTTT
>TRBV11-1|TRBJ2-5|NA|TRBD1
CASTSDRAEETQYF
TGTGCCAGCACCTCCGACAGGGCCGAAGAGACCCAGTACTTC
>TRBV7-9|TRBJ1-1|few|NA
CASSLNDGVNTEAFF
TGTGCCAGCAGCCTTAACGACGGGGTGAACACTGAAGCTTTCTTT
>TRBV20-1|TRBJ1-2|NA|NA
CSAREEAGGYTF
TGCAGTGCTAGGGAGGAGGCGGGTGGCTACACCTTC
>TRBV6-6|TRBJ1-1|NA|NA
CASSRGITEAFF
TGTGCCAGCTCAAGGGGGATCACTGAAGCTTTCTTT
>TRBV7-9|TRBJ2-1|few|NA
CASSLKGPGYHEQFF
TGTGCCAGCAGCTTGAAGGGACCCGGTTATCATGAGCAGTTCTTC
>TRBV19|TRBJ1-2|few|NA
CASSIDGPPGYGYTF
TGTGCCAGTAGTATAGACGGACCGCCGGGCTATGGCTACACCTTC
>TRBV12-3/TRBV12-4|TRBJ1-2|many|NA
CASSGTPLVYGYTF
TGTGCCAGCAGTGGGACACCGCTAGTCTATGGCTACACCTTC
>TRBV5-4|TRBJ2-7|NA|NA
CASSLALSGSYEQYF
TGTGCCAGCAGCTTGGCCTTGTCCGGCTCCTACGAGCAGTACTTC
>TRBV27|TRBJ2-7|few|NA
CASSLVGSTYEQYF
TGTGCCAGCAGCCTAGTCGGTTCTACCTACGAGCAGTACTTC
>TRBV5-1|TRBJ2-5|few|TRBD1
CASSLPIDRAEETQYF
TGCGCCAGCAGCTTGCCTATCGACAGGGCCGAAGAGACCCAGTACTTC
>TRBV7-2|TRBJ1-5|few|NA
CASSLEDPAIDQPQHF
TGTGCCAGCAGCTTAGAGGACCCTGCGATAGATCAGCCCCAGCATTTT
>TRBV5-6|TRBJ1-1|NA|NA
CASTTLFRNTEAFF
TGTGCCAGCACTACTCTCTTCCGGAACACTGAAGCTTTCTTT
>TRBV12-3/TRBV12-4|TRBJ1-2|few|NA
CASSFSRGYTF
TGTGCCAGCAGTTTTTCTCGGGGCTACACCTTC
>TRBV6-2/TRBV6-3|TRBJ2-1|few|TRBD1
CASSVWTGDKQFF
TGTGCCAGCAGTGTCTGGACAGGGGATAAACAGTTCTTC
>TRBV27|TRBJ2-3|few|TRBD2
CASSFSAGDLTDTQYF
TGTGCCAGCAGTTTCTCCGCGGGGGACCTAACAGATACGCAGTATTTT
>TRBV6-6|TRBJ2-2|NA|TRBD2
CASSYLQGGHGELFF
TGTGCCAGCAGTTACCTTCAGGGAGGGCACGGGGAGCTGTTTTTT
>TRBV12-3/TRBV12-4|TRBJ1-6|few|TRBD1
CASNPTGVNSPLHF
TGTGCCAGCAATCCGACAGGGGTTAATTCACCCCTCCACTTT
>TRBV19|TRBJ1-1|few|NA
CASSMVGGGVTEAFF
TGTGCCAGTAGTATGGTGGGCGGGGGTGTCACTGAAGCTTTCTTT
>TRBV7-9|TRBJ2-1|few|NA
CASSKKGGYNEQFF
TGTGCCAGCAGCAAAAAGGGGGGTTACAATGAGCAGTTCTTC
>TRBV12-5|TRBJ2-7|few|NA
CASGFSGGYEQYF
TGTGCTAGTGGTTTCTCAGGGGGGTACGAGCAGTACTTC
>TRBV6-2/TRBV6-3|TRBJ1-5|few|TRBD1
CASSRDRGSQPQHF
TGTGCCAGCAGCAGGGACAGGGGATCTCAGCCCCAGCATTTT
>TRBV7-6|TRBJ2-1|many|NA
CASSQRDEQFF
TGTGCCAGCAGCCAACGGGATGAGCAGTTCTTC
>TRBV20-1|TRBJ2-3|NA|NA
CSARDLEGPDTQYF
TGCAGTGCTAGAGATCTGGAAGGACCAGATACGCAGTATTTT
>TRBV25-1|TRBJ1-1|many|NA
CASSDRYTEAFF
TGTGCCAGCAGCGATCGTTACACTGAAGCTTTCTTT
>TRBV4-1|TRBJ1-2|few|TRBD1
CASSQREGTGIGYTF
TGCGCCAGCAGCCAACGGGAGGGGACAGGGATTGGCTACACCTTC
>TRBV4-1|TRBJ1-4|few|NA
CASSRVAGTPGGTNEKLFF
TGCGCCAGCAGCCGCGTGGCCGGGACACCCGGCGGCACTAATGAAAAACTGTTTTTT
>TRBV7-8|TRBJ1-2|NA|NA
CASSLDQGLIYGYTF
TGTGCCAGCAGCTTAGATCAGGGGCTAATCTATGGCTACACCTTC
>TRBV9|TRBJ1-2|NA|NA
CASSPAGTAFYGYTF
TGTGCCAGCAGCCCAGCGGGGACGGCATTCTATGGCTACACCTTC
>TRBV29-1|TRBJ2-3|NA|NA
CSVEVAAPSTDTQYF
TGCAGCGTTGAAGTAGCAGCGCCTAGCACAGATACGCAGTATTTT
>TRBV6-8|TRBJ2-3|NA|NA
CASSYRRPYSPTDTQYF
TGTGCCAGCAGTTACAGACGACCCTACTCCCCGACAGATACGCAGTATTTT
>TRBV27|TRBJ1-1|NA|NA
CASTGQTNTEAFF
TGTGCCAGCACCGGACAGACGAACACTGAAGCTTTCTTT
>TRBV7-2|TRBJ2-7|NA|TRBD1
CASSTDRGLVEQYF
TGTGCCAGCAGCACAGACAGGGGGCTGGTGGAGCAGTACTTC
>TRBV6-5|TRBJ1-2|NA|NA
CASSVHQDLGYTF
TGTGCCAGCAGTGTGCACCAGGATCTTGGCTACACCTTC
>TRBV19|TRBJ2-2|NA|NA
CASSTITGELFF
TGTGCCAGTAGTACGATCACCGGGGAGCTGTTTTTT
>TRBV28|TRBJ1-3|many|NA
CASSLFRLVGEGRSNGNTIYF
TGTGCCAGCAGTTTATTTCGACTTGTCGGGGAGGGACGGTCGAATGGAAACACCATATATTTT
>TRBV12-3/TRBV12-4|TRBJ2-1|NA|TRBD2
CASTLLLPRVSHIGGGESYNEQFF
TGTGCCAGCACCTTACTTCTCCCAAGAGTCTCCCACATCGGCGGGGGGGAATCTTACAATGAGCAGTTCTTC
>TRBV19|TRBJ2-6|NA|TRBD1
CASSIGQGVANVLTF
TGTGCCAGTAGTATTGGACAGGGGGTGGCCAACGTCCTGACTTTC
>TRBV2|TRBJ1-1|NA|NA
CVSSSRGLNTEAFF
TGTGTCAGCAGCTCCCGTGGATTGAACACTGAAGCTTTCTTT
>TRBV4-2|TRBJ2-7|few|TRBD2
CASSQDRRGVSYEQYF
TGTGCCAGCAGCCAAGATCGGCGGGGGGTCTCCTACGAGCAGTACTTC
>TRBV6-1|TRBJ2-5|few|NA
CASSELQGNQETQYF
TGTGCCAGCAGTGAACTTCAGGGCAACCAAGAGACCCAGTACTTC
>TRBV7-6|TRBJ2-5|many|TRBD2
CASSPQRGGLETQYF
TGTGCCAGCAGCCCCCAGCGGGGGGGCCTAGAGACCCAGTACTTC
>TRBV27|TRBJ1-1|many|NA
CASRAGDTEAFF
TGTGCCAGCAGGGCCGGGGACACTGAAGCTTTCTTT